This T cell receptor beta chain was observed in a study of blood T cell repertoires in COVID-19 (TCRdb year 2020). Background for the entire study: Samples from collaborators originated in the United States, Italy and Spain and spanned both the acute and convalescent phases of COVID-19. The samples were drawn from the first 160 participants of the ongoing ImmuneRACE study and from some 1,300 subjects provided by 6 global collaborators. Subjects who had been exposed to COVID-19, were actively infected with it, or had recovered from it provided the deeply sampled blood TCRbeta repertoires that made up the dataset. Nearly every sample came with metadata listing a de-identified subject ID, COVID-19 status, age in years and sex. The material from the prospective study consisted of cDNA or gDNA derived from T cells, B-cell-depleted T cells, or PBMCs. HLA class I and class II types, where available, came from metadata supplied by the sample provider rather than from assay-based typing. The repertoires were made available in a free public database intended to serve as a resource for research on the immune response to SARS-CoV-2. Findings and caveats that apply to the study as a whole: How much clinical and demographic metadata was included differed by source and by participant, and the metadata was provided uncurated.

A word on this clone: The target of this receptor is not known. No clone much larger than this one lies a single base away; base qualities are absent.

TCRbeta CDR3 regions were amplified from genomic DNA by means of the immunoSEQ Assay, a bias-controlled multiplex PCR. In the authors' own workflow: Within the assay, amplification of reference gene primers was used to estimate how many nucleated cells each sample contained. To quantify the absolute abundance of each unique TCRbeta CDR3 rearrangement, sequence reads were collapsed and filtered. For each sample, productive Simpson clonality was calculated as the square root of Simpson's diversity index across productive rearrangements. TCRdb limited this immuneACCESS table to in-frame rearrangements with V and J called. A share of clones is missing; checked studies link under half to unresolved V genes, and the rest is unexplained. That table is the source of V, J and clone size, and D and trimming were worked out from the DNA. The sample profile shows about 200,000 clones; approximately 80% of them were found once. Around 9.3% of the sample comes from the top ten.

The germline V gene sets CDR1 to SGHVS and CDR2 to FQNEAQ. Trimming takes 3 bases off V and 3 bases off J; junction bases not matched to a gene: 2. The CDR3 measures 15 amino acids from cysteine to phenylalanine. Just the 45-base CDR3 DNA is kept, in frame starting at base 1. Enrolling through a virtual design, the prospective study's participants ranged in age from roughly 18 to 95 years and lived across about two dozen United States geographic areas. Cohort assignment in the prospective study relied on participant-reported clinical history from a screening survey and a study questionnaire. Each participant in the prospective study had whole blood, serum and a nasopharyngeal or oropharyngeal swab collected by mobile phlebotomists. Over an approximately 2-month period, participants in the prospective study had the option of providing additional blood draws and questionnaires. Before DNA extraction, prospective study blood samples were shipped either frozen or at room temperature.

This clonotype was sampled from a woman between 45 and 60 years old with acute COVID-19. The chain couples TRBV7-8 to TRBJ1-5; the junction holds 10 bases that match TRBD1. The sample was PBMCs or T cells enriched from blood (not recorded which). The CDR3 protein: CASSFGTGDNQPQHF. The nucleotide sequence reads TGTGCCAGCAGCTTCGGGACAGGGGACAATCAGCCCCAGCATTTT.